This T cell receptor (beta chain) appears in the sequencing data of a study of beta chain features in type 1 diabetes. As concerns this clone: Its cognate antigen is unknown.

V was clipped by 4 bases and J by 1 base, with 10 bases between them. Germline CDR1 reads SGDLS; CDR2 reads YYNGEE. The CDR3 loop spans 14 amino acids. General observations from the study: There was a possibility that cDNA sequencing over-represented cells with high TCR expression.

Via CD45RO/CCR7/CD25/CD127/CD95/CD27, cells of the CD4+ naive, central memory, regulatory and stem cell-like memory subsets were sorted. All of the isolated RNA was reverse transcribed, so expressed TCRB transcripts were sequenced. Clones were sequenced by immunoSEQ multiplex PCR, and TCRdb holds only the in-frame ones, with some missing. The table includes about 220,000 clones, about a tenth detected once. The sequencing input was central memory CD4+ T cells from blood. The chain recombines TRBV9 with TRBJ2-3, with a possible D match to TRBD2 (5 bases). The origin of this receptor is a man in his late teens or twenties in good health. The CDR3 region has the DNA TGTGCCAGCAGCAGACTACTTCGCACAGATACGCAGTATTTT. Its translation is CASSRLLRTDTQYF.